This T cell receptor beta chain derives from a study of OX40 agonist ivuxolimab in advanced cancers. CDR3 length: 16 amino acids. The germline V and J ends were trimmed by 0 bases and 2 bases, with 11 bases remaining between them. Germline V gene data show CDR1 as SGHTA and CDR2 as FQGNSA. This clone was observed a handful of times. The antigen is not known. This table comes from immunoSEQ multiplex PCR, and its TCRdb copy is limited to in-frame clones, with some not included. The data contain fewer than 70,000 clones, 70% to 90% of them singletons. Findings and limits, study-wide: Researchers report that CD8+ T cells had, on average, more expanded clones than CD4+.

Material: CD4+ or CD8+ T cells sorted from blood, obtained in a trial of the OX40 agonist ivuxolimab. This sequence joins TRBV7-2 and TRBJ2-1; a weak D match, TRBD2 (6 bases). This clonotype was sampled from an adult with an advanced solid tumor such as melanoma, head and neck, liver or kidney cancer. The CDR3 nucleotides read TGTGCCAGCAGCTTAGCTAAAGGACTACCCTACAATGAGCAGTTCTTC. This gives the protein CASSLAKGLPYNEQFF.